One and the same sample provided the 31 T cell receptor beta chains below, sequenced in a study of beta chain features in type 1 diabetes. Expressed TCRB transcripts were sequenced because the entire RNA isolate underwent reverse transcription. Repertoires were generated with immunoSEQ multiplex PCR, while TCRdb's copy carries only in-frame clones and drops some. Among 680,000 or so clones listed, about a sixth were seen once. Source material: naive CD4+ T cells from blood. The receptors shown here come from a man aged 18 to 29 in good health.

The chain uses TRBV20-1 and TRBJ1-4; 9 nucleotides agree with TRBD1. The CDR3 consists of 11 residues. Unmatched junction bases numbered 1, after V lost 5 bases and J lost 9 bases. Per germline, CDR1 DFQATT and CDR2 SNEGSKA (reference sequence). The CDR3: CSAGQGQKLFF. The CDR3 region has the DNA TGCAGTGCTGGACAGGGGCAAAAACTGTTTTTT.

The V gene is TRBV27, the J gene TRBJ1-4; no reliable D call. V lost 6 bases and J lost 3, with 17 bases in between. Per the germline V gene, CDR1 is MNHEY and CDR2 is SMNVEV (reference sequence). This CDR3 is 16 amino acids long. DNA for the CDR3: TGTGCCAGCAGCACGAGGACGCAAACCGCTAATGAAAAACTGTTTTTT. Translated: CASSTRTQTANEKLFF.

This clone turned up a few times. The genes are TRBV7-2 and TRBJ1-2; possibly TRBD1 for D (5 bases). The CDR3 has 17 residues. Germline values: CDR1 SGHTA, CDR2 FQGNSA. V shed 5 bases and J shed 6 bases, with 25 bases lying between them. CDR3 sequence: CASSPQQAAARSHGYTF. The DNA for the CDR3 is TGTGCCAGCAGCCCCCAACAGGCGGCAGCCCGGAGTCATGGCTACACCTTC.

This clone was recorded a few times. The V and J genes are TRBV5-1 and TRBJ2-7; 15 bases map to TRBD2. This CDR3 spans 16 amino acids. From germline, CDR1 is SGHRS and CDR2 YFSETQ. The junction had 7 bases not matched to a gene; V was cut back by 4 bases and J by 5 bases. CDR3 in DNA: TGCGCCAGCAGCCCCGGACTAGCGGGAGGGCCCCACGAGCAGTACTTC. Translated, it gives CASSPGLAGGPHEQYF.

In this sample, this clone turned up a few times. The chain links TRBV10-3 to TRBJ1-1; 8 bases agree with TRBD1. CDR3 length equals 14 residues. V gave up 4 bases and J gave up 7 bases; unmatched junction bases: 8. From germline, CDR1 is ENHRY and CDR2 SYGVKD. This chain's CDR3 is CAISAQQGGDEAFF. Here the CDR3 DNA reads TGTGCCATCAGTGCCCAACAGGGGGGGGATGAAGCTTTCTTT.

The chain combines TRBV7-2 with TRBJ2-3; 11 bases line up with TRBD2. The J segment lost 5 bases and the V segment lost 6 bases, leaving 7 bases of the junction unmatched. This CDR3 spans 15 amino acids. Germline loops: CDR1 SGHTA, CDR2 FQGNSA. The CDR3 DNA is TGTGCCAGCAGGGTAGCGGGAGGGCCGGGAGATACGCAGTATTTT. Its translation is CASRVAGGPGDTQYF.

This chain connects TRBV7-9 to TRBJ2-1, with 10 bases lining up with TRBD2. V was pared by 8 bases and J by 0 bases, with 13 bases of the junction left unmatched. Germline V gene data show CDR1 as SEHNR and CDR2 as FQNEAQ (reference sequence). The CDR3 spans 18 residues. Here the CDR3 reads CASSNGLAGVVSYNEQFF. CDR3 in DNA: TGTGCCAGCTCGAATGGGCTAGCGGGGGTGGTCTCCTACAATGAGCAGTTCTTC.

There are a few counts of this clone. V usage is TRBV7-9 and J usage is TRBJ2-5; D is undetermined. The ends were cut back, 6 bases at V and 4 bases at J, with 15 bases in the middle. This CDR3 region has 14 residues. From germline, CDR1 is SEHNR and CDR2 FQNEAQ (reference sequence). The CDR3 DNA reads TGTGCCAGCAGTAGGACCTCCTCTGGAGAGACCCAGTACTTC. Residues: CASSRTSSGETQYF.

The V gene is TRBV4-1, the J gene TRBJ2-4; 9 bases fit TRBD1. V shed 3 bases and J 9 bases; nucleotides not matched to a gene: 9. CDR1 and CDR2 from the germline V gene are MGHRA and YSYEKL. CDR3 length equals 15 residues. The CDR3 nucleotides read TGCGCCAGCAGCCAGCTTCCGGGACAGGGTACCATTCAGTACTTC. Translating gives CASSQLPGQGTIQYF.

CDR3 DNA: TGTGCCAGCATCCCGGACAGGGCGAATGGCTACACCTTC. Protein sequence: CASIPDRANGYTF. This chain links TRBV7-9 with TRBJ1-2, with TRBD1 matching 8 bases. The germline CDR1 and CDR2 sequences are SEHNR and FQNEAQ (reference sequence). The CDR3 length is 13 residues. J gave up 6 bases and V 7 bases, and 7 bases lay outside the gene matches.

The chain links TRBV19 to TRBJ2-1, with D perhaps TRBD1 (7 bases). The CDR3 has 15 residues. Germline V gives CDR1 LNHDA, CDR2 SQIVND (reference sequence). Trimming removed 3 bases at V and 5 bases at J, with 14 bases between. The CDR3 coding sequence is TGTGCCAGTAGTATGGAGGGACAGAGCCACAATGAGCAGTTCTTC. Its translation is CASSMEGQSHNEQFF.

The chain carries TRBV11-2 and TRBJ1-4, with TRBD1 as a possible D gene (6 bases). Germline values: CDR1 SGHAT, CDR2 FQNNGV. CDR3 length: 19 residues. The ends were cut back, 2 bases at V and 2 bases at J, with 21 bases in the middle. CDR3 in DNA: TGTGCCAGCAGCTTACGCACAGGGACCATCGGGGCTACTAATGAAAAACTGTTTTTT. Protein sequence: CASSLRTGTIGATNEKLFF.

The chain is built from TRBV28 and TRBJ2-3; the D is unclear. Germline CDR1 reads MDHEN; CDR2 reads SYDVKM. Between the trimmed V and J ends, which lost 8 bases and 1 base, there was a span of 22 bases. The CDR3 is 17 residues long. In DNA, the CDR3 is TGTGCCAGCGGGTTGCTGCAAACACAGAAGGGCACAGATACGCAGTATTTT. This encodes CASGLLQTQKGTDTQYF.

This clone has just a few counts. The chain is built from TRBV4-2 and TRBJ2-1; unclear D gene. Germline CDR1 is LGHNA and CDR2 is YNFKEQ. Trimming removed 1 base from V and 0 bases from J, with 7 bases in between. The CDR3 totals 15 residues. The CDR3: CASSQAFSSYNEQFF. CDR3 nucleotide sequence: TGTGCCAGCAGCCAAGCTTTTAGCTCCTACAATGAGCAGTTCTTC.

This clone was seen only a few times. This chain uses TRBV10-3 with TRBJ1-3, with D maybe TRBD1 (6 bases). V dropped 3 bases and J dropped 0 bases, with 9 bases sitting between them. Germline CDR1 is ENHRY and CDR2 is SYGVKD. The CDR3 contains 15 residues. CDR3 sequence reads: CAISDYRASGNTIYF. CDR3 DNA: TGTGCCATCAGTGATTACAGGGCCTCTGGAAACACCATATATTTT.

This clone has only a few counts. The chain joins TRBV28 to TRBJ1-5; D ambiguous. V gave up 7 bases and J gave up 6 bases, with 10 bases separating them. The CDR3 loop spans 12 amino acids. Germline CDR1 is MDHEN and CDR2 is SYDVKM. In DNA, the CDR3 is TGTGCCAGCATCGTCGCAGGTCAGCCCCAGCATTTT. It translates to CASIVAGQPQHF.

The rearrangement joins TRBV2 to TRBJ2-2; the D is unclear. Trimming shortened V by 6 bases and J by 1 base, and 12 bases separated the two germline ends. CDR1 is SNHLY and CDR2 is FYNNEI in the germline V gene. The length of the CDR3 is 15 residues. The CDR3 coding sequence is TGTGCCAGCAGAGACACCTCGGGGAACACCGGGGAGCTGTTTTTT. This codes for CASRDTSGNTGELFF. Variable domain in full (rest from reference TRBV2 and TRBJ2-2): EPEVTQTPSHQVTQMGQEVILRCVPISNHLYFYWYRQILGQKVEFLVSFYNNEISEKSEIFDDQFSVERPDGSNFTLKIRSTKLEDSAMYFCASRDTSGNTGELFFGEGSRLTVL.

This clone was counted only a few times. The V call is TRBV20-1, the J call TRBJ2-1; D remains ambiguous. This CDR3 has 10 amino acids. Germline V gene data show CDR1 as DFQATT and CDR2 as SNEGSKA (reference sequence). Trimming took off 3 bases at V and 13 bases at J, with 10 bases between the two ends. The CDR3 sequence is CSASLLQQFF. The DNA for the CDR3 is TGCAGTGCTAGTCTACTTCAACAGTTCTTC.

Regarding this clone: This specimen includes other DNA sequences encoding the same CDR3. This chain uses TRBV18 with TRBJ2-3; 11 bases map to TRBD1. Germline lookup yields CDR1 KGHSH and CDR2 LQKENI. V was pared by 3 bases and J by 6 bases, with 5 bases of the junction left unmatched. This CDR3 is 15 amino acids long. The CDR3 DNA reads TGTGCCAGCTCACCCGGACAGGGGGCAGGGGATACGCAGTATTTT. Translation gives CASSPGQGAGDTQYF.

In this sample, this clone turned up a few times. V usage is TRBV21-1 and J usage is TRBJ1-5; the tabulated D call, TRBD1, remains unverified against the DNA. TRBV21-1 is an annotated pseudogene. The CDR3 is made up of 17 amino acids. The chain's CDR3 is CASRRQTTPNSNQPQHF. In DNA, the CDR3 is TGTGCCAGCCGTCGACAGACGACGCCAAATAGCAATCAGCCCCAGCATTTT.

This clone showed up just a few times. The chain couples TRBV7-3 to TRBJ2-7, with D possibly TRBD1 on 5 matching bases. The CDR3 contains 14 residues. Germline CDR1 is SGHTA and CDR2 is FQGTGA. V lost 5 bases to trimming and J lost 4 bases, with 15 bases between them. CDR3 nucleotides: TGTGCCAGCAGCCCCATACGTGGGGCTTACGAGCAGTACTTC. Amino acids: CASSPIRGAYEQYF.

This rearrangement joins TRBV7-2 to TRBJ1-2, with D perhaps TRBD1 (5 bases). V was trimmed by 5 bases and J by 4 bases, leaving 23 bases between them. The germline V gene encodes CDR1 SGHTA and CDR2 FQGNSA. CDR3 length equals 17 residues. The CDR3 is CASSAHPYIDQGYGYTF. The CDR3, as DNA: TGTGCCAGCAGCGCCCACCCTTACATCGACCAGGGCTATGGCTACACCTTC.

This clone was seen more than once but under ten times. This chain uses TRBV2 with TRBJ2-7; 8 bases agree with TRBD2. Germline V gives CDR1 SNHLY, CDR2 FYNNEI. V lost 6 bases to trimming and J lost 1 base; unmatched junction nucleotides: 2. The CDR3 runs 13 residues. The CDR3 loop reads CASSSGGSYEQYF. The CDR3 region has the DNA TGTGCCAGCAGCAGCGGGGGATCCTACGAGCAGTACTTC.

The chain's CDR3 is CASSLDRPSYEQYF. The CDR3 DNA reads TGTGCCAGCAGCTTGGACAGGCCTTCCTACGAGCAGTACTTC. The chain carries TRBV5-6 and TRBJ2-7; D is perhaps TRBD1 (5 bases). The CDR3 sequence is 14 residues long. V lost 0 bases, J lost 1 base, and 8 bases lay in between. Germline assignment: CDR1 SGHDT and CDR2 YYEEEE.

The rearrangement links TRBV30 to TRBJ1-1, with a weak D call TRBD1 (5 bases). CDR3 length equals 13 residues. Germline values: CDR1 GTSNPN, CDR2 SVGIG (reference sequence). The V gene lost 5 bases and the J gene lost 1 base, with 11 bases spanning the gap. CDR3 residues: CAWQHTGNTEAFF. The CDR3 nucleotides read TGTGCCTGGCAGCATACAGGGAACACTGAAGCTTTCTTT.

A few counts support this clone. This rearrangement joins TRBV4-1 to TRBJ2-2; tentatively, D is TRBD1 (6 bases). V lost 0 bases and J lost 4, with 12 bases in between. In germline, CDR1 is MGHRA, CDR2 YSYEKL. The length of the CDR3 is 16 residues. The CDR3 spells CASSQEGLRGTGELFF. CDR3 nucleotides: TGCGCCAGCAGCCAAGAAGGGCTCAGGGGCACCGGGGAGCTGTTTTTT.

A few counts support this clone. The chain recombines TRBV2 with TRBJ2-7; D remains ambiguous. Looked up from germline, CDR1 is SNHLY and CDR2 is FYNNEI. CDR3 length: 14 residues. The V end lost 2 bases, the J end lost 10 bases, and 18 bases lay between the germline ends. CDR3 residues: CASSESRGSAAQYF. The DNA for the CDR3 is TGTGCCAGCAGTGAATCACGTGGATCCGCCGCCCAGTACTTC.

The chain is built from TRBV7-9 and TRBJ2-5, with D tentatively TRBD1 (5 bases). Germline loops: CDR1 SEHNR, CDR2 FQNEAQ (reference sequence). Trimming cost V 6 bases and J 5 bases, with 13 bases left between them. This CDR3 comprises 13 residues. CDR3 sequence: CASRPTGTETQYF. The CDR3 nucleotides are TGTGCCAGCAGACCTACAGGAACGGAGACCCAGTACTTC.

This clone was seen more than once but under ten times. V and J are TRBV25-1 and TRBJ2-1, with a possible D match to TRBD1 (6 bases). Germline assignment: CDR1 MGHDK and CDR2 SYGVNS. CDR3 size: 15 residues. V was shortened by 2 bases and J by 7 bases, with 15 bases between the two germline ends. The CDR3 protein is CASSEGGQLHNEQFF. The CDR3 DNA reads TGTGCCAGCAGTGAAGGCGGACAGCTACATAATGAGCAGTTCTTC.

Worth noting for this clone: The same CDR3 also results from other DNA sequences found in this sample. The chain links TRBV19 to TRBJ1-2, with TRBD1 matching 8 bases. Per the germline V gene, CDR1 is LNHDA and CDR2 is SQIVND (reference sequence). V shed 6 bases and J 5 bases; nucleotides not matched to a gene: 2. The CDR3 runs 12 residues. In DNA form, the CDR3 reads TGTGCCAGTAGCAGGACAGGGTATGGCTACACCTTC. Amino acid sequence: CASSRTGYGYTF.

This clone was detected only a few times. The genes are TRBV25-1 and TRBJ1-3; the D is unclear. V gave up 5 bases and J gave up 2 bases, with 7 bases separating them. The germline V gene has CDR1 MGHDK and CDR2 SYGVNS. The CDR3 spans 13 residues. The CDR3 region is CASSNAPGNTIYF. In DNA, the CDR3 is TGTGCCAGCAGTAACGCTCCTGGAAACACCATATATTTT.